This T cell receptor (beta chain) is from a study of spatial heterogeneity in lung cancer. Every molecule of TCR cDNA had its own unique molecular identifier. TCRdb ran MiXCR on the 5' RACE reads and lists one entry per CDR3 protein. The sample shows about 82,000 distinct CDR3 sequences, over 10% of them seen only once. Indicated time point: sample taken at primary tumor resection. Whole RNA came from tumor, nontumor lung or frozen PBMC and was sequenced without being sorted. Samples were donated by 72 untreated early-stage non-small cell lung cancer patients. This clonotype was counted a few times. From germline, CDR1 is SQVTM and CDR2 ANQGSEA. V was trimmed by 6 bases and J by 1 base, leaving 9 bases between them. The length of the CDR3 is 12 residues.

Sequencing was performed on PBMCs, taken at surgery. The chain uses TRBV29-1 and TRBJ1-2; no definite D call. This TCR derives from a male donor with early-stage non-small cell lung cancer. The CDR3 sequence is CSVGVRNYGYTF. The CDR3 DNA reads as TGCAGCGTCGGGGTCCGTAACTATGGCTACACCTTC.